The rows below give T cell receptor beta chains drawn from one sample of a study of post-analysis software for immune sequencing data. Each CDR3 protein is one row after TCRdb ran MiXCR on the PCR reads. The sample lists hundreds of thousands of distinct CDR3 sequences, less than 35% seen once, with 0.55% to 0.65% in the top ten. The specimen sequenced was blood. The receptor set was obtained from a girl aged 10 to 17 with multiple sclerosis. The CDR3 runs from the conserved cysteine through the conserved F or W. D genes are given only for firm matches. Clone size, where shown, is once, few, many, or a class for clones that have expanded.

j_gene	v_gene	d_gene	abundance	CDR3nt	CDR3aa
TRBJ2-5	TRBV29-1	-	few	TGCAGCGTCCTCAGGGAACAAGAGACCCAGTACTTC	CSVLREQETQYF
TRBJ2-3	TRBV20-1	-	-	TGCAGTGCTAGAGCGGGTCGCACAGATACGCAGTATTTT	CSARAGRTDTQYF
TRBJ2-5	TRBV6-1	-	-	TGTGCCAGCGGGGGGACGTACCAAGAGACCCAGTACTTC	CASGGTYQETQYF
TRBJ2-7	TRBV12-3/TRBV12-4	-	many	TGTGCCAGCAGTTTAAGTAGAGGGCCCTACGAGCAGTACTTC	CASSLSRGPYEQYF
TRBJ1-2	TRBV3-1	-	once	TGTGCCAGCAGCCAAGATCTCGGGACGAGCTATGGCTACACCTTC	CASSQDLGTSYGYTF
TRBJ2-7	TRBV4-3	-	few	TGCGCCAGCAGCCAAGATCCATTTAAAGACGAGCAGTACTTC	CASSQDPFKDEQYF
TRBJ2-7	TRBV7-9	-	-	TGTGCCAGCGGCTCCGGGCAGGGGTACGAGCAGTACTTC	CASGSGQGYEQYF
TRBJ1-1	TRBV6-5	-	-	TGTGCCAGCAGTTCCTACGCGGGCATCCGAGACGAAGCTTTCTTT	CASSSYAGIRDEAFF
TRBJ2-1	TRBV9	TRBD2	-	TGTGCCAGCAGCGTAGGTAGCGGGAGGGCCGTAGATGAGCAGTTCTTC	CASSVGSGRAVDEQFF
TRBJ1-2	TRBV5-1	-	-	TGCGCCAGCCGCAATTCCTATGGCTACACCTTC	CASRNSYGYTF
TRBJ2-5	TRBV2	-	few	TGTGCCAGCAGTGAAGCGGGACTTCGGTACTTC	CASSEAGLRYF
TRBJ2-6	TRBV12-3/TRBV12-4	-	few	TGTGCCAGCGCCAAAGGGTTGCAGAGCTCTGGGGCCAACGTCCTGACTTTC	CASAKGLQSSGANVLTF
TRBJ1-5	TRBV6-1	TRBD1	-	TGTGCCAACCGGCCAGGGGGCGCCCATCAGCCCCAGCATTTT	CANRPGGAHQPQHF
TRBJ2-5	TRBV5-6	TRBD1	-	TGTGCCAGCAGCTCGTCCCGGGACAGGGGAGAGACCCAGTACTTC	CASSSSRDRGETQYF
TRBJ1-2	TRBV3-1	-	-	TGTGCCAGCAGCCAAGTAACAGGGATGAGGCTTAACTATGGCTACACCTTC	CASSQVTGMRLNYGYTF
TRBJ2-1	TRBV20-1	-	-	TGCAGCCATCGGGGCACCCTTAAGGATGAGCAGTTCTTC	CSHRGTLKDEQFF
TRBJ2-7	TRBV3-1	-	-	TGTGCCAGCAGCCCACCTAGGATGCACGAGCAGTACTTC	CASSPPRMHEQYF
TRBJ2-4	TRBV5-4	-	-	TGTGCCAGCAGCATCGGGGGTAGGGCCAAAAACATTCAGTACTTC	CASSIGGRAKNIQYF
TRBJ2-5	TRBV12-3/TRBV12-4	TRBD1	-	TGTGCCAGCAGTCCAATGCCGTTGTGGGGACAGGGAGAAGAGACCCAGTACTTC	CASSPMPLWGQGEETQYF
TRBJ2-3	TRBV12-3/TRBV12-4	TRBD2	-	TGTGCCAGCAGCCTTCGGCAGCGGGAGGAGGCCACAGATACGCAGTATTTT	CASSLRQREEATDTQYF
TRBJ1-2	TRBV7-2	-	-	TGTGCCAGCAGCTTAGGTAGTTCACAGTCCTATGGCTACACCTTC	CASSLGSSQSYGYTF
TRBJ2-1	TRBV12-3/TRBV12-4	TRBD2	-	TGTGCCAGCAGTAATGGACTAGCGGACAATGAGCAGTTCTTC	CASSNGLADNEQFF
TRBJ2-3	TRBV7-8	TRBD2	few	TGTGCCAGCAGCCCATATCGGGGACTAGCAACAGATACGCAGTATTTT	CASSPYRGLATDTQYF
TRBJ2-3	TRBV6-2/TRBV6-3	TRBD2	-	TGTGCCAGCAACCGACTAGCGGGAGCCACAGATACGCAGTATTTT	CASNRLAGATDTQYF
TRBJ2-5	TRBV6-6	-	-	TGTGCCAGCACCAAGGACAGAAAAGAGACCCAGTACTTC	CASTKDRKETQYF
TRBJ2-1	TRBV5-6	TRBD2	-	TGTGCCAGCAGCGACAAACCGGGACTAGCGGGGTTTATGGAGCAGTTCTTC	CASSDKPGLAGFMEQFF
TRBJ2-3	TRBV18	-	-	TGTGCCAGCTCACCAAAGGTGTTTAGCGCGGGTGATACGCAGTATTTT	CASSPKVFSAGDTQYF
TRBJ1-2	TRBV9	-	once	TGTGCCAGCAGCCTGCGGGACGGGGCTTTACTCCCTACTAACTATGGCTACACCTTC	CASSLRDGALLPTNYGYTF
TRBJ2-1	TRBV19	TRBD2	-	TGTGCCAGTAGTTTCACCACCGGGACTAGCGTAAACAATGAGCAGTTCTTC	CASSFTTGTSVNNEQFF
TRBJ2-1	TRBV29-1	TRBD2	few	TGCAGCGTTGAAGAGGGGGGACTAGCGGGATACAATGAGCAGTTCTTC	CSVEEGGLAGYNEQFF
TRBJ1-2	TRBV12-3/TRBV12-4	-	-	TGTGCCAGCGAGAAGGGCGGCTATGGCTACACCTTC	CASEKGGYGYTF
TRBJ2-7	TRBV20-1	-	-	TGCAGTGCTAGAGGGGGACGAGCGGGCAGCTCCTACGAGCAGTACTTC	CSARGGRAGSSYEQYF
TRBJ2-2	TRBV9	TRBD2	-	TGTGCCAGCAGCCCCGATTTAGCGGGAGTAAACACCGGGGAGCTGTTTTTT	CASSPDLAGVNTGELFF
TRBJ2-7	TRBV9	-	-	TGTGCCAGCAGCGTAGGACCACACTACGAGCAGTACTTC	CASSVGPHYEQYF
TRBJ2-5	TRBV19	TRBD1	few	TGTGCCACCCGCCCAACAGGGGCCCGCGGCCAAGAGACCCAGTACTTC	CATRPTGARGQETQYF
TRBJ1-2	TRBV6-4	-	-	TGTGCCAGCAGGGAATTGAGTGGGGCAGGTGGCTACACCTTC	CASRELSGAGGYTF
TRBJ1-1	TRBV12-3/TRBV12-4	-	-	TGTGCCAGCAGCACACTCAGGGGCACTGAAGCTTTCTTT	CASSTLRGTEAFF
TRBJ1-1	TRBV29-1	-	-	TGCAGCGTTGCCATGGCGGCAGAGAACACTGAAGCTTTCTTT	CSVAMAAENTEAFF
TRBJ2-3	TRBV7-9	TRBD2	-	TGTGCCAGCAGCCCGAGGACTAGCGGGGGGCAGGCAGATACGCAGTATTTT	CASSPRTSGGQADTQYF
TRBJ1-2	TRBV7-9	-	-	TGTGCCAGCAGCCCTCCGGACAGATACTATGGCTACACCTTC	CASSPPDRYYGYTF
TRBJ2-7	TRBV2	-	few	TGTGCCTGCGCAGGGGAAGCGGGCTACGAGCAGTACTTC	CACAGEAGYEQYF
TRBJ2-1	TRBV5-1	TRBD2	-	TGCGCCAGCAGCCCAGGGACTAGCGGGAGGGGTGGCAATGAGCAGTTCTTC	CASSPGTSGRGGNEQFF
TRBJ2-4	TRBV6-2/TRBV6-3	-	-	TGTGCCAGCAACCGAGGGAGGATCCCCCCGGACATTCAGTACTTC	CASNRGRIPPDIQYF
TRBJ2-5	TRBV6-2/TRBV6-3	-	-	TGTGCCAGCAGAAACGCCGGGGGCGGAGAGACCCAGTACTTC	CASRNAGGGETQYF
TRBJ2-1	TRBV11-2	-	-	TGTGCCAGCAGCTCCCCATGGGATACTTCCTACAATGAGCAGTTCTTC	CASSSPWDTSYNEQFF
TRBJ2-5	TRBV6-2/TRBV6-3	-	-	TGTGCCAGCAGTTACTCGAGATTCAGAGAAGAGACCCAGTACTTC	CASSYSRFREETQYF
TRBJ2-1	TRBV5-1	-	-	TGCGCCAGCAGGTCATTATTCGGGGAGCAGTTCTTC	CASRSLFGEQFF
TRBJ1-2	TRBV29-1	TRBD1	few	TGCAGCGTTGAAACAGGGGGAAGGTATGGCTACACCTTC	CSVETGGRYGYTF
TRBJ2-5	TRBV6-2/TRBV6-3	TRBD1	-	TGTGCCAGCAGGAGGGGGCCGGGGACCCAGTACTTC	CASRRGPGTQYF
TRBJ1-5	TRBV12-3/TRBV12-4	-	-	TGTGCCAGCAGTTTCTGGGGGGTGGGGAATCAGCCCCAGCATTTT	CASSFWGVGNQPQHF
TRBJ1-2	TRBV20-1	TRBD1	-	TGCGGTGCCAAGACAGGGTGGAACTATGGCTACACCTTC	CGAKTGWNYGYTF
TRBJ2-1	TRBV28	TRBD1	few	TGTGCCAGCACCAATGTGGACAGGGCACACAATGAGCAGTTCTTC	CASTNVDRAHNEQFF
TRBJ2-1	TRBV7-2	-	few	TGTGCCAGCAGCTGGGGAATGGGGGCCCCTGAGCAGTTCTTC	CASSWGMGAPEQFF
TRBJ2-1	TRBV20-1	TRBD2	many	TGCAGTGCTAGGGGCGGCGGGAGCTACAATGAGCAGTTCTTC	CSARGGGSYNEQFF